The present T cell receptor beta chain was sequenced within a study of spatial heterogeneity in lung cancer. About the study: Tumor regions showed TCR transcript counts that correlated strongly with a T cell module score from matched bulk RNA-seq. The study's findings and limits: Counts of expanded alpha and beta TCRs within tumors tracked the tumor nonsynonymous mutation count.

Specified time point: sample taken at primary tumor resection. Sequencing of whole RNA from tumor, nontumor lung or frozen PBMC involved no sorting. TCR cDNA molecules each had a unique molecular identifier. TCRdb re-derived calls from the 5' RACE reads in MiXCR, one entry per CDR3 protein. The sample records 12,000 or so distinct CDR3 sequences, roughly 15% being singletons. The sample holds many counts of this clonotype. Antigen specificity is unknown. The sequenced sample was lung tumor tissue, obtained at surgery. This clonotype was sampled from a male donor with early-stage non-small cell lung cancer.

As DNA, the CDR3 is TGTGCCAGCAGTTCAAGGACAGGGGGCACAGATACGCAGTATTTT. Residues: CASSSRTGGTDTQYF. V usage is TRBV12-3 or TRBV12-4 and J usage is TRBJ2-3; 9 nucleotides agree with TRBD1. V was clipped by 4 bases and J by 1 base; unmatched bases: 3. CDR3 length: 15 amino acids.